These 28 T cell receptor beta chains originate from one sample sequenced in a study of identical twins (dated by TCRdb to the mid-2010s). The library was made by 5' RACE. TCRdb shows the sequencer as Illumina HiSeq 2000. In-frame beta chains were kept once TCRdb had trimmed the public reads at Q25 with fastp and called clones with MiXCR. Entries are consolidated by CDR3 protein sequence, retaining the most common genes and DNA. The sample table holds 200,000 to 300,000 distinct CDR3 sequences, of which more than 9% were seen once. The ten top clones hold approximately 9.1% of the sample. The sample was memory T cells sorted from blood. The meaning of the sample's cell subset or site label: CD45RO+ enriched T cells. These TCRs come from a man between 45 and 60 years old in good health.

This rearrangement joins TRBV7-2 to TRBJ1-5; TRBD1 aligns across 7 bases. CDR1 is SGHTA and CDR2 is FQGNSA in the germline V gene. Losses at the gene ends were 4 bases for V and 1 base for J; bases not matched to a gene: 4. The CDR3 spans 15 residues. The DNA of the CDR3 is TGTGCCAGCAGCTGGGGGGGACAGAGCAATCAGCCCCAGCATTTT. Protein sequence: CASSWGGQSNQPQHF.

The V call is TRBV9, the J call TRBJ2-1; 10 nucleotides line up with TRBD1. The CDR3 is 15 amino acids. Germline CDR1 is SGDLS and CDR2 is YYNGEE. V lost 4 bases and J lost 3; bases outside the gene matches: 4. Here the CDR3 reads CASSTGQGGYNEQFF. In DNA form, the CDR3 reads TGTGCCAGCAGCACCGGACAGGGGGGCTACAATGAGCAGTTCTTC.

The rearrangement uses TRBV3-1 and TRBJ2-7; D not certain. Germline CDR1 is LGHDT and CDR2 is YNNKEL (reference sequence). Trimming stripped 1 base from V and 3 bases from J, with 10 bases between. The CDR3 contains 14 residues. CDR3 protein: CASSQALLVYEQYF. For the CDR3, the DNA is TGTGCCAGCAGCCAAGCCCTTTTGGTCTACGAGCAGTACTTC.

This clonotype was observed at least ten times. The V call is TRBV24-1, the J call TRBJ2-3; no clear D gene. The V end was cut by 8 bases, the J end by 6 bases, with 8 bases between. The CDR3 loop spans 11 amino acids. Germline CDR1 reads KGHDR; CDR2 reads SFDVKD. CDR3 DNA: TGTGCCACCACCGACCGGGATACGCAGTATTTT. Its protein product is CATTDRDTQYF.

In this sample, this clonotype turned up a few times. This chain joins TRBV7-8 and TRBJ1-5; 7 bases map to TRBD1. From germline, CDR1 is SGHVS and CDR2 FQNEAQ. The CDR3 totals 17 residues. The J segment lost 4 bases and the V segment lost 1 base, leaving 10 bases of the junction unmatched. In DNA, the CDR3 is TGTGCCAGCAGCTTAGGTATCGCGGGACAGAGGAATCAGCCCCAGCATTTT. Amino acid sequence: CASSLGIAGQRNQPQHF.

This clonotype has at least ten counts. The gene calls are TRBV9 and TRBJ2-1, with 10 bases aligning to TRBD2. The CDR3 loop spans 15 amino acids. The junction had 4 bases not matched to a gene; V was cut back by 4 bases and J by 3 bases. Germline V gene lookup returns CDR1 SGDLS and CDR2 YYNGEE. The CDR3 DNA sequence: TGTGCCAGCAGCCCCCGACTAGCGGGCTACAATGAGCAGTTCTTC. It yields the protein CASSPRLAGYNEQFF.

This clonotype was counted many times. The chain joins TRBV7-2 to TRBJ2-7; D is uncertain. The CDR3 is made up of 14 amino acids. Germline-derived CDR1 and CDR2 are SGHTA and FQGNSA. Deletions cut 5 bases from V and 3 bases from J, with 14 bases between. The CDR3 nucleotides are TGTGCCAGCAGCCGGTGGGTGGGGAACTACGAGCAGTACTTC. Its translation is CASSRWVGNYEQYF.

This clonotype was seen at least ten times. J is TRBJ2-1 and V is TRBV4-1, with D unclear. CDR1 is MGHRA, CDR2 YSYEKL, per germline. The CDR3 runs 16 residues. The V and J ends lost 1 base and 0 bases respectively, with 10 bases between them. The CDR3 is CASSQGYGLSYNEQFF. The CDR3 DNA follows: TGCGCCAGCAGCCAAGGGTACGGGCTCTCCTACAATGAGCAGTTCTTC.

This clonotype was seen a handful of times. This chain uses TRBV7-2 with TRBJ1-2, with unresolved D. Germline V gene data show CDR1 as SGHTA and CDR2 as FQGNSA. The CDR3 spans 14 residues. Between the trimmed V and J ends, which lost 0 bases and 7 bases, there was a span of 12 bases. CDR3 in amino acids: CASSLAVPGGGYTF. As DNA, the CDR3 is TGTGCCAGCAGCTTAGCAGTACCGGGTGGTGGCTACACCTTC.

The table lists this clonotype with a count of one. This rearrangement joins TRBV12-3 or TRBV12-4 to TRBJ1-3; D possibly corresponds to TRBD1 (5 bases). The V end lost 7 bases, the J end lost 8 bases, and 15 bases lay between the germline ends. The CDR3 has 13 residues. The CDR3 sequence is CASTNSLQDTIYF. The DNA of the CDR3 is TGTGCCAGCACCAACTCGTTACAGGACACCATATATTTT.

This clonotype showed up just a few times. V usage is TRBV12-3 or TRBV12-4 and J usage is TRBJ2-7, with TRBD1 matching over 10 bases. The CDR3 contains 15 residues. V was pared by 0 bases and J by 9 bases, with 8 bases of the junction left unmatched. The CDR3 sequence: CASSLAGQGPLGQYF. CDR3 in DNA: TGTGCCAGCAGTTTAGCGGGACAGGGGCCGCTTGGGCAGTACTTC.

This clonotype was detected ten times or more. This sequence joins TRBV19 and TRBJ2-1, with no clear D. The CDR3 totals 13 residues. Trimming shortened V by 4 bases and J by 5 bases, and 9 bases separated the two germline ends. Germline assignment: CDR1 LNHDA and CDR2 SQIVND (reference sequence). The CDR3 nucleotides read TGTGCCAGTAGTACTCGGACCGACAATGAGCAGTTCTTC. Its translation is CASSTRTDNEQFF.

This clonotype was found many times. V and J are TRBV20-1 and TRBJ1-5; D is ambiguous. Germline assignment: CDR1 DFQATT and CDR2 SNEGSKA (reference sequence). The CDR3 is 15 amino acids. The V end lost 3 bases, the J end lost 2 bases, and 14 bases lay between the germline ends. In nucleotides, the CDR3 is TGCAGTGCTAGCGTCGGGCACGGCCGCAATCAGCCCCAGCATTTT. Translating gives CSASVGHGRNQPQHF.

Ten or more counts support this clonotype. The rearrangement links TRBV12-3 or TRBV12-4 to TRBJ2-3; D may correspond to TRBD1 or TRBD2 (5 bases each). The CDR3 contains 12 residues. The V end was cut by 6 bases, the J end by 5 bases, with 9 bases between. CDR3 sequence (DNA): TGTGCCAGCAGCCTGGGGGTAGATACGCAGTATTTT. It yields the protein CASSLGVDTQYF.

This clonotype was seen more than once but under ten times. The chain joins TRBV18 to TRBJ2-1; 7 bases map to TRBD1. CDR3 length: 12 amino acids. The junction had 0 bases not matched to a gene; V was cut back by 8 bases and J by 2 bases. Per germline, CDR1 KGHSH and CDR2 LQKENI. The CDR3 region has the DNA TGTGCCAGCACAGGGGCCTACAATGAGCAGTTCTTC. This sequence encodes CASTGAYNEQFF.

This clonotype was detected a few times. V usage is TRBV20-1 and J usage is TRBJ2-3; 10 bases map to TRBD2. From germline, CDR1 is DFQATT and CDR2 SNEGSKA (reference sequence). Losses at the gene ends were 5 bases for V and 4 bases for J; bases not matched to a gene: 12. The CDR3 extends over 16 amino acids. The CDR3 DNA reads TGCAGTGCTCCGCGGACTAGCGGACGTACTCCAGATACGCAGTATTTT. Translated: CSAPRTSGRTPDTQYF.

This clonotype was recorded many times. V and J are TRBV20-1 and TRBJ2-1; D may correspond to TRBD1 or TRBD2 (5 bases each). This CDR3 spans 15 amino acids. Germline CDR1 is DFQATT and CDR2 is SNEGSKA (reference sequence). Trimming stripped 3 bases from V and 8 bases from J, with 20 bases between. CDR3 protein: CSARGTGSGVYEQFF. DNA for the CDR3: TGCAGTGCTAGGGGGACCGGGTCAGGAGTCTATGAGCAGTTCTTC.

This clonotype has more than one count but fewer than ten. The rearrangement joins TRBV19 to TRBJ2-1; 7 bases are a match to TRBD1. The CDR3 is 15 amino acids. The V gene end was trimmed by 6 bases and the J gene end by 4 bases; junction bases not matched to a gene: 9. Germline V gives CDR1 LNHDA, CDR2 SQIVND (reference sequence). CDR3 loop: CASSPQGLRYNEQFF. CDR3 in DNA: TGTGCCAGTAGCCCACAGGGGTTGAGGTACAATGAGCAGTTCTTC.

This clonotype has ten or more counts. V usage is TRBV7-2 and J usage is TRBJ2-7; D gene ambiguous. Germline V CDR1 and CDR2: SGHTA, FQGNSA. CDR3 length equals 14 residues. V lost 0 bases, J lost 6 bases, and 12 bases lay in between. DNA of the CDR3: TGTGCCAGCAGCTTAGCTGGTTTAGGGCGCGAGCAGTACTTC. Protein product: CASSLAGLGREQYF.

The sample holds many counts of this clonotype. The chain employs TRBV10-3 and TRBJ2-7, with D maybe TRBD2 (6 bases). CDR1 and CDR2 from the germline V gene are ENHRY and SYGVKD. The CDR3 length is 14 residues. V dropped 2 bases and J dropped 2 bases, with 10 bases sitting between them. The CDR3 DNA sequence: TGTGCCATCAGTGAGGGGGGGAAAACCTACGAGCAGTACTTC. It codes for CAISEGGKTYEQYF.

CDR3 DNA: TGTGCCAGCAGTCCCCGGACAGCGAGGGGCGAGCAGTACTTC. Protein: CASSPRTARGEQYF. The chain recombines TRBV6-1 with TRBJ2-7, with a possible D match to TRBD1 (6 bases). V was cut by 5 bases and J by 6 bases, with 17 bases left in between. This CDR3 comprises 14 residues. Germline CDR1 reads MNHNS; CDR2 reads SASEGT.

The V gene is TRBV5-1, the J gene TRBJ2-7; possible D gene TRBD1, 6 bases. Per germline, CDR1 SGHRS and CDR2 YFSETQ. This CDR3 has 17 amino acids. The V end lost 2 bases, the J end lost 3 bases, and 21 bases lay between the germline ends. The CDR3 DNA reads TGCGCCAGCAGCTTTGGTATGGGTCTGGGGGCCTACTACGAGCAGTACTTC. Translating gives CASSFGMGLGAYYEQYF.

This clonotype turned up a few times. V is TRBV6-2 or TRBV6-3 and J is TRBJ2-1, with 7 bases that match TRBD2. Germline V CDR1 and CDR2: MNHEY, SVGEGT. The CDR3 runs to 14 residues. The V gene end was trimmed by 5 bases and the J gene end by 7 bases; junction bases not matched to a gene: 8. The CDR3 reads CASSNGLGTNEQFF. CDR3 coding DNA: TGTGCCAGCAGTAACGGACTAGGGACGAATGAGCAGTTCTTC.

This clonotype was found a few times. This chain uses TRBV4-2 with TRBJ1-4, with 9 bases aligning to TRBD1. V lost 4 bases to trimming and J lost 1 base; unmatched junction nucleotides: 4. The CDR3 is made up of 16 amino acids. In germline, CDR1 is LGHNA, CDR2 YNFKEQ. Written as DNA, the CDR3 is TGTGCCAGCAGCCCGGGACAGGGTGGAACTAATGAAAAACTGTTTTTT. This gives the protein CASSPGQGGTNEKLFF.

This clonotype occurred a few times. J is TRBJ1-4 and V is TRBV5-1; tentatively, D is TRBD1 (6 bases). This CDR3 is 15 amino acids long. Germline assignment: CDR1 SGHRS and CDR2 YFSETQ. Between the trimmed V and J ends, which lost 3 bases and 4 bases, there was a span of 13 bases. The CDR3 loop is CASSWGPSDNEKLFF. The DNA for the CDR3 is TGCGCCAGCAGCTGGGGGCCATCGGATAATGAAAAACTGTTTTTT.

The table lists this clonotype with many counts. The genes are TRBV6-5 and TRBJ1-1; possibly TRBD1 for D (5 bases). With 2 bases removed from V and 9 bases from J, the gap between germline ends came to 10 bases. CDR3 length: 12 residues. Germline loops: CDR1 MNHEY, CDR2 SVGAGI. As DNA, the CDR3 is TGTGCCAGCAGTTACCGCGGGGCCCAAGCTTTCTTT. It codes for CASSYRGAQAFF.

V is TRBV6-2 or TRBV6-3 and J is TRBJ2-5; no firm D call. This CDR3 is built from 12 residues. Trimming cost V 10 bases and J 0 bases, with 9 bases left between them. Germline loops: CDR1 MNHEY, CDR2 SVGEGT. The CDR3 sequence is CATSRNQETQYF. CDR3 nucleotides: TGTGCCACGTCAAGGAACCAAGAGACCCAGTACTTC.

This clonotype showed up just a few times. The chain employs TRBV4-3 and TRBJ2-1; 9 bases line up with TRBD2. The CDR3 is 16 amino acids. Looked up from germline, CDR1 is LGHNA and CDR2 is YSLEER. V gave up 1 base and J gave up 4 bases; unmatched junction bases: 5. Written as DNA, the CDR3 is TGCGCCAGCAGCCAAGGAGCGGGAGGATTGTACAATGAGCAGTTCTTC. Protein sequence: CASSQGAGGLYNEQFF.